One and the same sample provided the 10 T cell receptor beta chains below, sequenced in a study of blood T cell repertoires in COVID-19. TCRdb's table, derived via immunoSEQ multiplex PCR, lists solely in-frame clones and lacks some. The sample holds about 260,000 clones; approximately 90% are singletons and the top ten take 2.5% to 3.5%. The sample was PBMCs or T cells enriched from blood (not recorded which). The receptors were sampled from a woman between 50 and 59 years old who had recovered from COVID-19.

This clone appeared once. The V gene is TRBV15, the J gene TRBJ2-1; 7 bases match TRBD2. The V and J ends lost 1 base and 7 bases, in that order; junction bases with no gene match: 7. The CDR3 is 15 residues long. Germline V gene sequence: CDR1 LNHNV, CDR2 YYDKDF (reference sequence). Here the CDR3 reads CATSRVYGGGNEQFF. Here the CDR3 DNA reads TGTGCCACCAGCAGAGTGTACGGGGGAGGGAATGAGCAGTTCTTC.

CDR3 in amino acids: CASSQKGGSVNTEAFF. CDR3 sequence (DNA): TGCGCCAGCAGCCAAAAAGGGGGCAGCGTGAACACTGAAGCTTTCTTT. This chain connects TRBV4-3 to TRBJ1-1; 7 bases align to TRBD1. After removal of 2 bases from V and 0 bases from J, the junction contained 6 bases not matched to a gene. The CDR3 consists of 16 residues. Germline-derived CDR1 and CDR2 are LGHNA and YSLEER.

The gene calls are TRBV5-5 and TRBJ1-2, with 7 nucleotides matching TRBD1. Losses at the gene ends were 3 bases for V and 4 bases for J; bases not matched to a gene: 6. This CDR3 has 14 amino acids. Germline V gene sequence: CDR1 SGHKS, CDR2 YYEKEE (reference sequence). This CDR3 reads CASSSGTESYGYTF. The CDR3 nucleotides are TGTGCCAGCAGCTCCGGGACAGAGAGCTATGGCTACACCTTC.

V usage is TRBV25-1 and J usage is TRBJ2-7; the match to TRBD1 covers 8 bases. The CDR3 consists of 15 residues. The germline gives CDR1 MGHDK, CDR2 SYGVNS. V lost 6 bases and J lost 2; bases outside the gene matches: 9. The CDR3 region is CASRQQDRAPYEQYF. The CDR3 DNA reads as TGTGCCAGCAGACAACAGGACAGGGCGCCCTACGAGCAGTACTTC.

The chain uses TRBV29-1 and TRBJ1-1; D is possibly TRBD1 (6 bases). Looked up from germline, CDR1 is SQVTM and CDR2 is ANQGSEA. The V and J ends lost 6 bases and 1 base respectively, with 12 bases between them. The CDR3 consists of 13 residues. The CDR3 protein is CSVQGLGNTEAFF. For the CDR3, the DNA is TGCAGCGTCCAGGGGTTGGGGAACACTGAAGCTTTCTTT.

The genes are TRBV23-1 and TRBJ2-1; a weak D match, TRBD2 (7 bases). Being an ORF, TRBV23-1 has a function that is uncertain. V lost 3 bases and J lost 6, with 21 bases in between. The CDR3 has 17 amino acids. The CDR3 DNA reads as TGCGCCAGCAGTCATGGGGGGGCCCACCTCCACGTCAATGAGCAGTTCTTC. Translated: CASSHGGAHLHVNEQFF.

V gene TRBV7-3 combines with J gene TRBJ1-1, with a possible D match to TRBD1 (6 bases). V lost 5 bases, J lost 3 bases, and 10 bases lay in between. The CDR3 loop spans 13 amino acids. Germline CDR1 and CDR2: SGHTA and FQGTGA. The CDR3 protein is CASSPRTDTEAFF. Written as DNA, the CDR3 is TGTGCCAGCAGCCCACGGACAGACACTGAAGCTTTCTTT.

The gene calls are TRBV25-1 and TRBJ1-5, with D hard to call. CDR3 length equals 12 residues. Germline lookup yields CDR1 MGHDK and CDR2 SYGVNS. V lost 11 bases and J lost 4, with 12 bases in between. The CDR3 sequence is CASGEDNQPQHF. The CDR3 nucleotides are TGTGCCTCCGGGGAGGATAATCAGCCCCAGCATTTT. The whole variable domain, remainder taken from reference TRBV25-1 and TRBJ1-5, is EADIYQTPRYLVIGTGKKITLECSQTMGHDKMYWYQQDPGMELHLIHYSYGVNSTEKGDLSSESTVSRIRTEHFPLTLESARPSHTSQYLCASGEDNQPQHFGDGTRLSIL.

The CDR3 nucleotides are TGTGCCAGCAGTGCGCGGGGGGCCGAAGAGCAGTACTTC. This codes for CASSARGAEEQYF. The chain is built from TRBV6-6 and TRBJ2-7; TRBD2 matches 8 bases. V was pared by 5 bases and J by 7 bases, with 7 bases of the junction left unmatched. The germline V gene encodes CDR1 MNHNY and CDR2 SVGAGI (reference sequence). The CDR3 length is 13 residues.

Written as DNA, the CDR3 is TGTGCCAGCAGCAGGGGGCGGACAGGGACCTTACGTAACACTGAAGCTTTCTTT. The encoded protein is CASSRGRTGTLRNTEAFF. The chain couples TRBV27 to TRBJ1-1, with 8 bases aligning to TRBD1. The V segment lost 6 bases and the J segment 2 bases; nucleotides outside the gene matches: 17. The CDR3 loop spans 18 amino acids. From germline, CDR1 is MNHEY and CDR2 SMNVEV (reference sequence).